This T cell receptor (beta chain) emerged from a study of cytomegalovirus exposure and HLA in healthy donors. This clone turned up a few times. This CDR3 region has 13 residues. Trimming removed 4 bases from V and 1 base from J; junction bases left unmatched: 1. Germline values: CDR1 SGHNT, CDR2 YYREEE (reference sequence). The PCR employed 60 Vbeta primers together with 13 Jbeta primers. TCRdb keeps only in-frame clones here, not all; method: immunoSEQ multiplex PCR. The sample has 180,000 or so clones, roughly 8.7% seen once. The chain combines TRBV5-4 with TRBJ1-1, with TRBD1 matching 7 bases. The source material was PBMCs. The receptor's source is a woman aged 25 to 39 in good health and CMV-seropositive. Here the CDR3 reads CASSRDRNTEAFF. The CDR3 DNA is TGTGCCAGCAGCCGGGACAGGAACACTGAAGCTTTCTTT.